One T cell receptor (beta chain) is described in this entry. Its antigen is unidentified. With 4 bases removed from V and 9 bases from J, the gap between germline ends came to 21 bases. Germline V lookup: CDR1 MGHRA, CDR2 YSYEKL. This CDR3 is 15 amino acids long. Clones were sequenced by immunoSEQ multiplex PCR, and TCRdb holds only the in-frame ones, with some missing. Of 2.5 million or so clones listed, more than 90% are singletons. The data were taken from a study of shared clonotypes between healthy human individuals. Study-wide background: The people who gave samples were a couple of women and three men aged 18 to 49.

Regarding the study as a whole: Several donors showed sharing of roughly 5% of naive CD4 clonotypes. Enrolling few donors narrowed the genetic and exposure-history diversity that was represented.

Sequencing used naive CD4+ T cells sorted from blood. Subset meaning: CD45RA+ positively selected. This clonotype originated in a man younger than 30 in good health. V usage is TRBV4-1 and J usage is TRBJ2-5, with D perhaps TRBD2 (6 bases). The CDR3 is CASSRPGDEVRAQYF. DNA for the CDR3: TGCGCCAGCAGCCGACCGGGGGACGAAGTAAGGGCCCAGTACTTC.